This TCR beta chain originates from a study of blood T cells in healthy people across ages. This CDR3 is built from 13 residues. CDR1 is MGHDK, CDR2 SYGVNS, per germline. With a J-beta primer mix and a sample-barcoded 5' primer, a second PCR ran roughly 6 to 12 cycles. MiXCR was run by TCRdb on the 5' RACE reads, yielding one entry per CDR3 protein. The sample carries about 730,000 distinct CDR3 sequences, around 46% recorded once. Details on this clonotype: A much more abundant neighbour one base away suggests this may be a read error.

The TCR sequence derives from a woman aged 55-69 years in good health. The sequenced sample consisted of blood. The genes are TRBV25-1 and TRBJ2-7; a possible D gene is TRBD2 (5 bases). The J call could be wrong; TRBJ2-5 is a better fit for the DNA end. The CDR3 loop is CVSGPGLRETQYF. The CDR3 region has the DNA TGTGTCAGCGGTCCAGGTTTAAGAGAGACCCAGTACTTC.